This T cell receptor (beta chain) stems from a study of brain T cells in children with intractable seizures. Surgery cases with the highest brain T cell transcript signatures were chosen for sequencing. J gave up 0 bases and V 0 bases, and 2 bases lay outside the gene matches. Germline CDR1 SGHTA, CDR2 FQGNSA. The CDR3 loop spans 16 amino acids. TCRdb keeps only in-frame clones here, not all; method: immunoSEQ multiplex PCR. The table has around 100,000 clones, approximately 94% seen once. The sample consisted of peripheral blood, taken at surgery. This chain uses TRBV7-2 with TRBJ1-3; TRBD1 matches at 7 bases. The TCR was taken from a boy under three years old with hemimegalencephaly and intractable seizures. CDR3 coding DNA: TGTGCCAGCAGCTTAGCATGGGACAGCTCTGGAAACACCATATATTTT. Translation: CASSLAWDSSGNTIYF.